These 19 T cell receptor beta chains were all obtained from the same sample, sequenced in a study of control samples from healthy donors and cancer patients. This table comes from immunoSEQ multiplex PCR, and its TCRdb copy is limited to in-frame clones, with some not included. The sample yields about 92,000 clones, roughly four fifths seen once. Material: blood. The source of these receptors is a woman aged 60-75 years in good health.

The V and J genes are TRBV7-9 and TRBJ1-3; D is undetermined. Germline loops: CDR1 SEHNR, CDR2 FQNEAQ (reference sequence). V was trimmed by 0 bases and J by 0 bases, leaving 9 bases between them. This CDR3 is built from 16 residues. The chain's CDR3 is CASSLAQPLSGNTIYF. CDR3 nucleotide sequence: TGTGCCAGCAGCTTAGCGCAACCTCTCTCTGGAAACACCATATATTTT.

This clone occurred once. The V call is TRBV15, the J call TRBJ1-3; 7 nucleotides align to TRBD1. Germline trimming cut 4 bases from V and 1 base from J; bases unmatched to any gene: 4. The CDR3 has 15 amino acids. CDR1 is LNHNV and CDR2 is YYDKDF in the germline V gene (reference sequence). The CDR3 sequence: CATSTSDRSGNTIYF. The CDR3 nucleotides read TGTGCCACCAGCACTTCGGACAGGTCTGGAAACACCATATATTTT. Supplemented by reference TRBV15 and TRBJ1-3, the full variable domain reads DAMVIQNPRYQVTQFGKPVTLSCSQTLNHNVMYWYQQKSSQAPKLLFHYYDKDFNNEADTPDNFQSRRPNTSFCFLDIRSPGLGDTAMYLCATSTSDRSGNTIYFGEGSWLTVV.

The count of this clone is one. V gene TRBV28 combines with J gene TRBJ1-2, with 8 bases lining up with TRBD1. The ends lost 5 bases at V and 2 bases at J; junction bases unmatched: 1. Germline-derived CDR1 and CDR2 are MDHEN and SYDVKM. CDR3 length: 13 amino acids. This CDR3 is CASSRQGNYGYTF. The CDR3 region has the DNA TGTGCCAGCAGTCGACAGGGGAACTATGGCTACACCTTC.

V is TRBV20-1 and J is TRBJ1-1; no reliable D call. V shed 3 bases and J shed 4 bases, with 12 bases lying between them. The CDR3 runs to 13 residues. Germline V gene data show CDR1 as DFQATT and CDR2 as SNEGSKA (reference sequence). The CDR3 here is CSASSGRSTEAFF. The CDR3, as DNA: TGCAGTGCTAGTTCCGGGAGGAGCACTGAAGCTTTCTTT.

The chain links TRBV9 to TRBJ1-3, with D perhaps matching TRBD1 (5 bases). CDR1 and CDR2 (germline): SGDLS, YYNGEE. This CDR3 is built from 15 residues. V was pared by 4 bases and J by 1 base, with 12 bases between. CDR3 in DNA: TGTGCCAGCAGCCTTCTGGGGGGTTCTGGAAACACCATATATTTT. It codes for CASSLLGGSGNTIYF.

The CDR3 spells CASSPPGDSSYHEQYF. CDR3 in DNA: TGTGCCAGCAGCCCCCCGGGAGATAGTTCTTACCACGAGCAGTACTTC. The J gene is TRBJ2-7, the V gene TRBV5-4, with TRBD2 as a possible D gene (6 bases). V lost 4 bases and J lost 5, with 22 bases in between. Germline V gives CDR1 SGHNT, CDR2 YYREEE (reference sequence). The CDR3 contains 16 residues.

The chain is built from TRBV19 and TRBJ1-2; possibly TRBD1 for D (5 bases). The CDR3 has 13 amino acids. Germline values: CDR1 LNHDA, CDR2 SQIVND (reference sequence). Trimming shortened V by 9 bases and J by 4 bases, and 15 bases separated the two germline ends. The CDR3 loop reads CASLGQGFYGYTF. The CDR3 region has the DNA TGTGCCAGCCTCGGGCAGGGCTTCTATGGCTACACCTTC.

The V call is TRBV2, the J call TRBJ2-2; no clear D gene. Trimming stripped 8 bases from V and 2 bases from J, with 12 bases between. The CDR3 sequence is 14 residues long. Looked up from germline, CDR1 is SNHLY and CDR2 is FYNNEI. CDR3 amino acids: CASSSRLNTGELFF. Written as DNA, the CDR3 is TGTGCCAGCTCTTCTAGATTAAACACCGGGGAGCTGTTTTTT.

V usage is TRBV16 and J usage is TRBJ1-5; D remains unclear. This CDR3 is 15 amino acids long. Germline assignment: CDR1 KGHSY and CDR2 FQNENV. Trimming took off 1 base at V and 0 bases at J, with 7 bases between the two ends. Here the CDR3 reads CASSQFSNSNQPQHF. For the CDR3, the DNA is TGTGCCAGCAGCCAATTTTCGAATAGCAATCAGCCCCAGCATTTT.

The chain links TRBV7-8 to TRBJ2-1, with 12 bases identical to TRBD2. The J segment lost 7 bases and the V segment lost 5 bases, leaving 9 bases of the junction unmatched. The length of the CDR3 is 16 residues. Germline V CDR1 and CDR2: SGHVS, FQNEAQ. CDR3 region: CASSRDQTSGGNEQFF. The CDR3 nucleotides read TGTGCCAGCAGCCGAGACCAGACTAGCGGGGGAAATGAGCAGTTCTTC.

V usage is TRBV27 and J usage is TRBJ2-7; the match to TRBD1 covers 8 bases. Losses at the gene ends were 5 bases for V and 5 bases for J; bases not matched to a gene: 5. The CDR3 is 13 residues long. Germline assignment: CDR1 MNHEY and CDR2 SMNVEV (reference sequence). This chain's CDR3 is CASSPQGGHEQYF. The CDR3 bases are TGTGCCAGCAGTCCACAGGGGGGCCACGAGCAGTACTTC.

This chain connects TRBV18 to TRBJ1-1; D is ambiguous. Germline loops: CDR1 KGHSH, CDR2 LQKENI. V shed 0 bases and J shed 2 bases, with 10 bases lying between them. This CDR3 comprises 15 residues. The CDR3 DNA reads TGTGCCAGCTCACCACCAAGCAGGCCTAACACTGAAGCTTTCTTT. Its protein product is CASSPPSRPNTEAFF.

The V call is TRBV5-6, the J call TRBJ2-7; 7 bases are shared with TRBD1. J was trimmed by 5 bases and V by 3 bases; bases with no gene match: 8. The germline V gene encodes CDR1 SGHDT and CDR2 YYEEEE. The CDR3 has 14 residues. The CDR3 region has the DNA TGTGCCAGCAGCTCAATTGACAGGGACCACGAGCAGTACTTC. This encodes CASSSIDRDHEQYF.

The chain uses TRBV7-9 and TRBJ2-1; TRBD2 might be the D (5 bases). The germline V gene encodes CDR1 SEHNR and CDR2 FQNEAQ (reference sequence). V lost 1 base and J 1 base, leaving 8 bases between the germline ends. This CDR3 has 15 amino acids. As DNA, the CDR3 is TGTGCCAGCAGCTTAGTTAGCGCTTCCTACAATGAGCAGTTCTTC. Translation gives CASSLVSASYNEQFF.

The chain employs TRBV6-5 and TRBJ1-2, with D unresolved. Deletions cut 5 bases from V and 4 bases from J, with 14 bases between. This CDR3 has 14 amino acids. Germline V gene sequence: CDR1 MNHEY, CDR2 SVGAGI. The CDR3 bases are TGTGCCAGCAGTCGGGGAGACCAGATCTATGGCTACACCTTC. Its translation is CASSRGDQIYGYTF.

This clone came up a few times. V is TRBV9 and J is TRBJ1-1; D not certain. Germline V lookup: CDR1 SGDLS, CDR2 YYNGEE. V lost 6 bases to trimming and J lost 7 bases, with 13 bases between them. There are 12 residues in the CDR3. DNA of the CDR3: TGTGCCAGCACCCACCCCCTCAGTGAAGCTTTCTTT. Residues: CASTHPLSEAFF.

Note on this clone: The same CDR3 is also encoded by other DNA sequences in this sample. V is TRBV7-2 and J is TRBJ1-5; D perhaps matches TRBD1 (6 bases). The ends were cut back, 4 bases at V and 4 bases at J, with 14 bases in the middle. This CDR3 spans 15 amino acids. Germline V CDR1 and CDR2: SGHTA, FQGNSA. The CDR3 sequence: CASSSDRLANQPQHF. DNA of the CDR3: TGTGCCAGCAGCTCAGACAGGCTGGCTAATCAGCCCCAGCATTTT.

The CDR3 nucleotides read TGTGCCAGCAGACCATGGACTAGCGGGACTGGTGAGCAGTTCTTC. It is translated as CASRPWTSGTGEQFF. The chain couples TRBV28 to TRBJ2-1; 12 bases are a match to TRBD2. Germline V gene sequence: CDR1 MDHEN, CDR2 SYDVKM. Unmatched junction bases numbered 9, after V lost 6 bases and J lost 9 bases. This CDR3 spans 15 amino acids.

This rearrangement joins TRBV5-5 to TRBJ2-7; TRBD1 is a possible D gene (7 bases). This CDR3 region has 14 residues. Germline CDR1 and CDR2: SGHKS and YYEKEE (reference sequence). V was cut by 3 bases and J by 2 bases, with 12 bases left in between. DNA for the CDR3: TGTGCCAGCAGCTCAGCAGGGGGGCCCTACGAGCAGTACTTC. This translates into CASSSAGGPYEQYF.